Each of the 12 T cell receptor beta chains below was sequenced from the same sample in a study of blood T cell repertoires in COVID-19. TCRdb's table, derived via immunoSEQ multiplex PCR, lists solely in-frame clones and lacks some. The repertoire holds some 200,000 clones, with roughly four fifths as singletons. Input material: PBMCs or T cells enriched from blood (not recorded which). These receptors were collected from a man in his forties or fifties who had recovered from COVID-19.

In DNA form, the CDR3 reads TGTGCCAGCAGCCAGGGACAGGGGGTGGGCTACGAGCAGTACTTC. Translated: CASSQGQGVGYEQYF. V gene TRBV5-4 combines with J gene TRBJ2-7, with 11 bases lining up with TRBD1. Germline trimming cut 4 bases from V and 3 bases from J; bases unmatched to any gene: 6. Germline CDR1 reads SGHNT; CDR2 reads YYREEE (reference sequence). The CDR3 consists of 15 residues.

This clone came up once. This sequence joins TRBV6-5 and TRBJ1-5; 7 bases agree with TRBD1. From germline, CDR1 is MNHEY and CDR2 SVGAGI. This CDR3 has 15 amino acids. Trimming took 7 bases from V and 5 from J; bases not matched to a gene: 11. Here the CDR3 reads CASTSRGGADQPQHF. CDR3 nucleotides: TGTGCCAGCACCTCCCGAGGGGGCGCAGATCAGCCCCAGCATTTT.

Only one count was recorded for this clone. The CDR3 does not end in the conserved phenylalanine or tryptophan, so this is likely a read error. The DNA is left out, because the CDR3 cannot be placed on it with certainty; the CDR3 is given as TCRdb lists it. The chain combines TRBV7-8 with TRBJ1-1. The length of the CDR3 is 13 amino acids, counting both ends. Germline CDR1 is SGHVS and CDR2 is FQNEAQ. CDR3: CASSSTERAPISV.

V is TRBV25-1 and J is TRBJ1-1; possibly TRBD1 for D (5 bases). V lost 4 bases and J 5 bases, leaving 11 bases between the germline ends. The germline V gene has CDR1 MGHDK and CDR2 SYGVNS. The CDR3 is 13 residues long. The CDR3 region has the DNA TGTGCCAGCAGTGCCAGGGTGGGGACTGAAGCTTTCTTT. This translates into CASSARVGTEAFF.

The chain employs TRBV7-8 and TRBJ2-7, with D possibly being TRBD2 (5 bases). Germline assignment: CDR1 SGHVS and CDR2 FQNEAQ. The CDR3 sequence is 15 residues long. V lost 1 base and J lost 3, with 13 bases in between. This CDR3 reads CASSLEASPIYEQYV. In nucleotides, the CDR3 is TGTGCCAGCAGCTTAGAGGCTAGCCCCATCTACGAGCAGTACGTC.

This sequence joins TRBV5-1 and TRBJ2-7; maybe TRBD1 (5 bases). The CDR3 extends over 14 amino acids. Germline CDR1 and CDR2: SGHRS and YFSETQ. V was pared by 4 bases and J by 4 bases, with 15 bases between. The CDR3 DNA follows: TGCGCCAGCAGCAAGACAGAGTTCAAGTACGAGCAGTACTTC. Translation: CASSKTEFKYEQYF. The entire variable domain, with the rest obtained from reference TRBV5-1 and TRBJ2-7, is as follows: KAGVTQTPRYLIKTRGQQVTLSCSPISGHRSVSWYQQTPGQGLQFLFEYFSETQRNKGNFPGRFSGRQFSNSRSEMNVSTLELGDSALYLCASSKTEFKYEQYFGPGTRLTVT.

The chain combines TRBV25-1 with TRBJ1-2; 9 bases are a match to TRBD1. Looked up from germline, CDR1 is MGHDK and CDR2 is SYGVNS. Trimming removed 4 bases from V and 12 bases from J; junction bases left unmatched: 15. CDR3 length: 15 amino acids. Written as DNA, the CDR3 is TGTGCCAGCAGTGTCACAGGGGGCGCTTTCCTATGCGACACCTTC. Its translation: CASSVTGGAFLCDTF.

The chain employs TRBV7-3 and TRBJ2-5, with D possibly being TRBD2 (5 bases). CDR1 SGHTA and CDR2 FQGTGA come from the germline V gene. The CDR3 covers 16 residues. Trimming removed 1 base from V and 5 bases from J, with 17 bases in between. The CDR3 coding sequence is TGTGCCAGCAGCTTAAATATCGGCGCCCGAGGGGAGACCCAGTACTTC. Amino acid sequence: CASSLNIGARGETQYF.

The chain is built from TRBV7-3 and TRBJ2-1; 9 bases line up with TRBD2. The J segment lost 4 bases and the V segment lost 2 bases, leaving 0 bases of the junction unmatched. The CDR3 spans 14 residues. Looked up from germline, CDR1 is SGHTA and CDR2 is FQGTGA. CDR3 amino acids: CASSLAGGYNEQFF. In nucleotides, the CDR3 is TGTGCCAGCAGCTTAGCGGGAGGGTACAATGAGCAGTTCTTC.

The genes are TRBV27 and TRBJ1-1, with D possibly TRBD1 on 6 matching bases. V lost 2 bases and J 4 bases, leaving 17 bases between the germline ends. The CDR3 loop spans 16 amino acids. CDR1 MNHEY and CDR2 SMNVEV come from the germline V gene (reference sequence). DNA for the CDR3: TGTGCCAGCAGTTTAACAGGGATCAGAGGGTTCACTGAAGCTTTCTTT. Protein product: CASSLTGIRGFTEAFF.

The sample holds one count of this clone. The chain joins TRBV29-1 to TRBJ2-1, with 9 bases aligning to TRBD2. Looked up from germline, CDR1 is SQVTM and CDR2 is ANQGSEA. This CDR3 has 14 amino acids. For the CDR3, the DNA is TGCAGTGTGACTTTAGCGGGAGTCTACAATGAGCAGTTCTTC. Translation gives CSVTLAGVYNEQFF.

About this clone: The junction does not match germline at one end; this may be a read error. The chain joins TRBV5-1 to TRBJ2-2; 8 bases fit TRBD1. This CDR3 is built from 15 residues. Germline V lookup: CDR1 SGHRS, CDR2 YFSETQ. The CDR3 loop is CASSLRTGNPGELFF. In DNA form, the CDR3 reads TGCGCCAGCAGCTTAAGGACAGGGAACCCCGGGGAGCTGTTTTTT.